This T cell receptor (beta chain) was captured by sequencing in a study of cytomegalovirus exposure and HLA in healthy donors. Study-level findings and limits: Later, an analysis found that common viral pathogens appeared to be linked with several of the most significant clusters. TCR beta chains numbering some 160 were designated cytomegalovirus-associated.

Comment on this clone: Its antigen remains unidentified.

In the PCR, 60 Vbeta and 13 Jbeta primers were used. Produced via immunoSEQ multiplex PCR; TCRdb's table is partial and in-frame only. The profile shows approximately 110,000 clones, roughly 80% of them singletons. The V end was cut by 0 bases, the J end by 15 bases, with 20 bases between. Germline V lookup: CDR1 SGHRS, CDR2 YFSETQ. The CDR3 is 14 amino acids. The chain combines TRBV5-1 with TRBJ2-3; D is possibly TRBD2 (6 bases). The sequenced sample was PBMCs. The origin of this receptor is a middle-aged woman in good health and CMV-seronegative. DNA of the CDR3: TGCGCCAGCAGCTTGGGAACAATGGGGACGGGAGTTTATTTT. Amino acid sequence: CASSLGTMGTGVYF.